This T cell receptor beta chain came from a study of PD-1 blockade in classical Hodgkin lymphoma. The overall study: The study gave patients nivolumab 3 mg/kg intravenously every 2 weeks.

Produced via immunoSEQ multiplex PCR; TCRdb's table is partial and in-frame only. The sample contains about 40,000 clones, around 86% of which appear only once. Findings and caveats of the study: Diversity similar to that of newly diagnosed patients was seen at baseline in complete responders. Reports described newly diagnosed patients as having lower baseline TCR diversity than healthy donors.

This clone was observed a single time. Antigen: not known. The CDR3 length is 16 residues. V was pared by 1 base and J by 0 bases, with 11 bases between. Germline V lookup: CDR1 SGHTA, CDR2 FQGNSA. Each of the patients experienced relapse following autologous stem cell transplantation, and their brentuximab vedotin exposure differed. The chain joins TRBV7-2 to TRBJ2-3; D is perhaps TRBD2 (5 bases). The sequencing used peripheral blood mononuclear cells (PBMCs), collected at baseline. The TCR was taken from a human donor with classical Hodgkin lymphoma. This CDR3 is CASSLVGGLSTDTQYF. The CDR3 DNA is TGTGCCAGCAGCTTAGTGGGCGGGCTGAGCACAGATACGCAGTATTTT.